A single sample is the source of the 21 T cell receptor beta chains below, sequenced in a study of molecular identifiers for immune sequencing clone quantification. TCRdb passed the PCR reads through MiXCR, listing each CDR3 protein once. The repertoire holds about 500,000 distinct CDR3 sequences, with roughly 25% as singletons. Sequencing was done on a sample of naive CD8+ T cells from blood, with Jurkat cell RNA spiked in. Documented subset: FACS-sorted CD8+CD4-CCR7+CD45RA+ naive T cells. These receptors originate from a human donor in good health. Some libraries in this study had Jurkat cell RNA spiked in.

This clonotype was detected many times. V usage is TRBV30 and J usage is TRBJ2-7, with 8 bases fitting TRBD1. The CDR3 runs to 14 residues. J lost 2 bases, V lost 2 bases, and 5 bases had no gene match. Germline V gene lookup returns CDR1 GTSNPN and CDR2 SVGIG (reference sequence). CDR3 residues: CAWSIGQGTYEQYF. CDR3 nucleotides: TGTGCCTGGAGTATAGGACAGGGCACCTACGAGCAGTACTTC. Full variable domain (remainder filled in from reference TRBV30 and TRBJ2-7): SQTIHQWPATLVQPVGSPLSLECTVEGTSNPNLYWYRQAAGRGLQLLFYSVGIGQISSEVPQNLSASRPQDRQFILSSKKLLLSDSGFYLCAWSIGQGTYEQYFGPGTRLTVT.

This clonotype has more than one count but fewer than ten. The chain combines TRBV19 with TRBJ2-7; D ambiguous. Germline CDR1 is LNHDA and CDR2 is SQIVND (reference sequence). The CDR3 extends over 15 amino acids. Trimming took off 7 bases at V and 2 bases at J, with 18 bases between the two ends. The CDR3 reads CASTHSVGQTYEQYF. DNA of the CDR3: TGTGCCAGTACCCACTCCGTAGGCCAGACCTACGAGCAGTACTTC.

The gene calls are TRBV5-1 and TRBJ1-1; TRBD1 might be the D (5 bases). Germline CDR1 SGHRS, CDR2 YFSETQ. Between the trimmed V and J ends, which lost 0 bases and 4 bases, there was a span of 10 bases. CDR3 length: 14 residues. CDR3 nucleotide sequence: TGCGCCAGCAGCTTGGCGGGGGTTGGCACTGAAGCTTTCTTT. It is translated as CASSLAGVGTEAFF. Full variable domain (remainder filled in from reference TRBV5-1 and TRBJ1-1): KAGVTQTPRYLIKTRGQQVTLSCSPISGHRSVSWYQQTPGQGLQFLFEYFSETQRNKGNFPGRFSGRQFSNSRSEMNVSTLELGDSALYLCASSLAGVGTEAFFGQGTRLTVV.

To note about this clonotype: This may come from a read error, since a much larger clone is one base off. The rearrangement links TRBV4-3 to TRBJ2-7; 9 nucleotides line up with TRBD1. The CDR3 contains 18 residues. Per the germline V gene, CDR1 is LGHNA and CDR2 is YSLEER. Here the CDR3 reads CASSQGQLQDRGYYERYF. Written as DNA, the CDR3 is TGCGCCAGCAGCCAAGGACAACTTCAGGACAGGGGATACTACGAGCGGTACTTC.

The rearrangement joins TRBV20-1 to TRBJ2-7; D not resolved. CDR1 is DFQATT, CDR2 SNEGSKA, per germline (reference sequence). V was shortened by 4 bases and J by 2 bases, with 15 bases between the two germline ends. The CDR3 extends over 14 amino acids. The CDR3 region is CSATSPQRAYEQYF. As DNA, the CDR3 is TGCAGTGCTACCTCCCCCCAGAGAGCCTACGAGCAGTACTTC.

This clonotype was seen more than once but under ten times. This chain links TRBV19 with TRBJ1-4; D gene ambiguous. The CDR3 runs 14 residues. Trimming stripped 3 bases from V and 7 bases from J, with 12 bases between. Germline V gene data show CDR1 as LNHDA and CDR2 as SQIVND (reference sequence). The CDR3 sequence: CASSIEIPFEKLFF. CDR3 nucleotides: TGTGCCAGTAGTATCGAGATCCCTTTTGAAAAACTGTTTTTT.

Worth noting for this clonotype: This may come from a read error, since a much larger clone is one base off. The V and J genes are TRBV5-1 and TRBJ1-1; weak D call: TRBD1 (5 bases). CDR1 is SGHRS, CDR2 YFSETQ, per germline. The CDR3 consists of 17 residues. CDR3 coding DNA: TGCGGCAGCAGCACTGAACCCGGGGCGATTGGGTGGACTGAAGCTTTCTTT. Its translation is CGSSTEPGAIGWTEAFF. The full variable domain, completed using reference TRBV5-1 and TRBJ1-1, is KAGVTQTPRYLIKTRGQQVTLSCSPISGHRSVSWYQQTPGQGLQFLFEYFSETQRNKGNFPGRFSGRQFSNSRSEMNVSTLELGDSALYLCGSSTEPGAIGWTEAFFGQGTRLTVV.

The rearrangement links TRBV6-2 or TRBV6-3 to TRBJ2-7; 7 positions agree with TRBD1. V was pared by 0 bases and J by 8 bases, with 10 bases of the junction left unmatched. CDR1 is MNHEY, CDR2 SVGEGT, per germline. The CDR3 sequence is 15 residues long. The CDR3 coding sequence is TGTGCCAGCAGTTACTCGCGGACAGGTCTAAACAAGCAGTACTTC. Protein sequence: CASSYSRTGLNKQYF.

As to this clonotype: A read error may be the cause here, since a much bigger clone is one base away. The genes are TRBV7-9 and TRBJ1-1; D is uncertain. The CDR3 contains 12 residues. In germline, CDR1 is SEHNR, CDR2 FQNEAQ (reference sequence). The CDR3 DNA reads as TGTGTCAGCAGCGTAGATAACACTGAAGCTTTCTTT. Translation gives CVSSVDNTEAFF.

Notes on this clonotype: With a much larger clone just one base away, this may be a read error. The V and J genes are TRBV20-1 and TRBJ2-3, with 7 bases fitting TRBD2. Germline lookup yields CDR1 DFQATT and CDR2 SNEGSKA (reference sequence). The CDR3 is 15 amino acids. The DNA for the CDR3 is TGCAGTACTAGAGATTTTAGCGGGAGCACAGATACGCAGTATTTT. This gives the protein CSTRDFSGSTDTQYF.

This clonotype was picked up many times. The chain carries TRBV5-5 and TRBJ2-7; 11 nucleotides agree with TRBD2. The CDR3 spans 14 residues. Looked up from germline, CDR1 is SGHKS and CDR2 is YYEKEE (reference sequence). The J segment lost 4 bases and the V segment lost 7 bases, leaving 7 bases of the junction unmatched. DNA of the CDR3: TGTGCCAGCGCCTTCACTAGCGGGAGTTACGAGCAGTACTTC. It is translated as CASAFTSGSYEQYF. The whole variable domain, filled in from reference TRBV5-5 and TRBJ2-7, reads DAGVTQSPTHLIKTRGQQVTLRCSPISGHKSVSWYQQVLGQGPQFIFQYYEKEERGRGNFPDRFSARQFPNYSSELNVNALLLGDSALYLCASAFTSGSYEQYFGPGTRLTVT.

The chain is built from TRBV12-3 or TRBV12-4 and TRBJ2-5; D ambiguous. V was shortened by 2 bases and J by 4 bases, with 11 bases between the two germline ends. The CDR3 is 14 amino acids. DNA of the CDR3: TGTGCCAGCAGTTTATTTCGTGACGCAGAGACCCAGTACTTC. Its protein is CASSLFRDAETQYF.

A word on this clonotype: A clone one base away is much larger, so this may be a read error. The chain has TRBV6-5 and TRBJ1-1; D perhaps matches TRBD1 (6 bases). CDR1 and CDR2 from the germline V gene are MNHEY and SVGAGI. The CDR3 runs to 15 residues. CDR3 amino acids: CATKGGGGPNTEALF. CDR3 coding DNA: TGTGCCACCAAAGGTGGGGGGGGCCCGAACACTGAAGCTCTCTTT.

This clonotype was seen ten or more times. The V call is TRBV7-9, the J call TRBJ1-1, with D uncertain. V lost 8 bases, J lost 0 bases, and 10 bases lay in between. The CDR3 contains 13 residues. Germline CDR1 and CDR2: SEHNR and FQNEAQ (reference sequence). The CDR3 here is CASSGRMNTEAFF. In DNA, the CDR3 is TGTGCCAGCTCGGGCAGAATGAACACTGAAGCTTTCTTT.

The rearrangement joins TRBV9 to TRBJ2-3; D uncertain. Per germline, CDR1 SGDLS and CDR2 YYNGEE. The V gene lost 0 bases and the J gene lost 3 bases, with 8 bases spanning the gap. CDR3 length: 14 residues. This chain's CDR3 is CASSVADGTDTQYF. CDR3 sequence (DNA): TGTGCCAGCAGCGTAGCGGACGGGACAGATACGCAGTATTTT.

There are a few counts of this clonotype. The chain has TRBV12-3 or TRBV12-4 and TRBJ2-1; TRBD2 aligns across 9 bases. The CDR3 runs 17 residues. The V gene end was trimmed by 10 bases and the J gene end by 0 bases; junction bases not matched to a gene: 13. CDR3 in amino acids: CATAKGSGGRSYNEQFF. The DNA for the CDR3 is TGTGCCACTGCTAAGGGTAGCGGGGGTCGCTCCTACAATGAGCAGTTCTTC.

The chain links TRBV19 to TRBJ2-3; a possible D gene is TRBD2 (5 bases). The CDR3 extends over 14 amino acids. Germline CDR1 is LNHDA and CDR2 is SQIVND (reference sequence). V lost 7 bases and J lost 6, with 17 bases in between. The CDR3 DNA is TGTGCCAGTACCCGGACGGGATTTAAGGATACGCAGTATTTT. Translated, it gives CASTRTGFKDTQYF.

At least ten counts were recorded for this clonotype. The chain recombines TRBV4-1 with TRBJ2-7, with 7 bases fitting TRBD1. V lost 3 bases, J lost 2 bases, and 4 bases stayed unmatched. Germline V gives CDR1 MGHRA, CDR2 YSYEKL. CDR3 length equals 14 residues. In nucleotides, the CDR3 is TGCGCCAGCAGCCACCCGGGACAGACCTACGAGCAGTACTTC. Its translation is CASSHPGQTYEQYF.

Regarding this clonotype: A much more abundant neighbour one base away suggests this may be a read error. The chain couples TRBV2 to TRBJ1-1; D possibly corresponds to TRBD1 (6 bases). The germline gives CDR1 SNHLY, CDR2 FYNNEI. V lost 8 bases to trimming and J lost 6 bases, with 22 bases between them. The CDR3 is made up of 15 amino acids. This CDR3 reads CASGASGALRAEAFF. For the CDR3, the DNA is TGTGCCAGCGGGGCCTCAGGGGCGTTGAGGGCTGAAGCTTTCTTT.

The chain links TRBV6-1 to TRBJ2-5, with D perhaps TRBD1 (6 bases). This CDR3 is built from 14 residues. From germline, CDR1 is MNHNS and CDR2 SASEGT. Trimming shortened V by 7 bases and J by 5 bases, and 17 bases separated the two germline ends. The CDR3 sequence: CASKITGTRETQYF. CDR3 coding DNA: TGTGCCAGCAAAATCACCGGGACACGTGAGACCCAGTACTTC.

The chain carries TRBV5-4 and TRBJ2-7, with 7 bases lining up with TRBD1. With 3 bases clipped from V and 4 bases from J, the junction kept 10 bases outside the gene matches. Germline V gives CDR1 SGHNT, CDR2 YYREEE (reference sequence). The CDR3 sequence is 15 residues long. In nucleotides, the CDR3 is TGTGCCAGCAGCTGGGCAGGGGGAGCGGCATACGAGCAGTACTTC. This translates into CASSWAGGAAYEQYF.